A selection of T cell receptor beta chains follows, all from one sample in a study of shared clonotypes between healthy human individuals. The assay was immunoSEQ multiplex PCR, and TCRdb's table has in-frame clones only and misses some. The data contain around 1.9 million clones, about 93% of them singletons. Sequencing input: naive CD8+ T cells from PBMCs. Receptors originate from a man younger than 35 in good health. Some clones in this sample may be carry-over from other donors' samples. Both conserved end residues are part of each CDR3. A D gene is named only where the DNA matches it firmly. Clone size, where shown, is once, few, many, or a class for clones that have expanded.

J gene,V gene,clone size,D gene,CDR3 protein,CDR3 DNA
TRBJ2-3,TRBV27,-,-,CASSLNRYTDTQYF,TGTGCCAGCAGTTTAAATCGTTACACAGATACGCAGTATTTT
TRBJ2-4,TRBV6-1,-,TRBD1,CASRITGGAKNIQYF,TGTGCCAGCAGAATAACAGGGGGAGCCAAAAACATTCAGTACTTC
TRBJ2-7,TRBV30,few,TRBD1,CASVPRDRPYEQYF,TGTGCCTCCGTCCCCCGGGACAGGCCCTACGAGCAGTACTTC
TRBJ2-1,TRBV5-4,-,TRBD2,CASSLKREVDNEQFF,TGTGCCAGCAGCTTGAAGCGGGAGGTTGACAATGAGCAGTTCTTC
TRBJ1-2,TRBV10-3,-,TRBD1,CAISLQGAYGYTF,TGTGCCATCAGCCTACAGGGGGCTTATGGCTACACCTTC
TRBJ2-5,TRBV28,once,-,CASSWVAKTQETQYF,TGTGCCAGCAGTTGGGTAGCGAAGACGCAAGAGACCCAGTACTTC
TRBJ2-1,TRBV19,-,-,CASSIRDHRNEQFF,TGTGCCAGTAGTATTAGGGACCATCGGAATGAGCAGTTCTTC
TRBJ2-7,TRBV7-9,-,TRBD1,CASSSLQGPYEQYF,TGTGCCAGCAGCTCCCTACAGGGGCCCTACGAGCAGTACTTC
TRBJ2-7,TRBV9,once,TRBD2,CASSAGGNLGEQYF,TGTGCCAGCAGCGCGGGGGGGAACCTTGGCGAGCAGTACTTC
TRBJ2-2,TRBV13,-,TRBD1,CASSQQSGQGVSAGELFF,TGTGCCAGCAGTCAACAATCGGGACAGGGTGTTTCGGCCGGGGAGCTGTTTTTT
TRBJ2-2,TRBV19,few,-,CASSIGTDTGELFF,TGTGCCAGTAGTATAGGGACAGACACCGGGGAGCTGTTTTTT
TRBJ2-7,TRBV5-5,-,-,CASSLTFSYEQYF,TGTGCCAGCAGCTTGACATTCTCCTACGAGCAGTACTTC
TRBJ2-1,TRBV29-1,-,TRBD2,CSVRTSGITEQFF,TGCAGCGTTAGGACTAGCGGGATCACTGAGCAGTTCTTC
TRBJ2-1,TRBV5-1,-,-,CASSLLAGNYNEQFF,TGCGCCAGCAGCTTGTTGGCAGGAAACTACAATGAGCAGTTCTTC
TRBJ2-1,TRBV29-1,-,TRBD2,CSVRTSGLYNEQFF,TGCAGCGTTAGGACTAGCGGGTTGTACAATGAGCAGTTCTTC
TRBJ2-1,TRBV7-8,once,TRBD2,CASSNLGTSGTNEQFF,TGTGCCAGCAGCAACCTTGGGACTAGCGGGACTAATGAGCAGTTCTTC
TRBJ2-2,TRBV6-1,-,-,CASSASYRLGRTGELFF,TGTGCCAGCAGTGCATCTTACAGGCTCGGTAGGACCGGGGAGCTGTTTTTT
TRBJ1-2,TRBV13,-,-,CASSLFEEGPTYGYTF,TGTGCCAGCAGCTTGTTTGAGGAGGGACCCACCTATGGCTACACCTTC
TRBJ2-1,TRBV7-8,-,TRBD1,CASSPRSGGSSQFF,TGTGCCAGCAGCCCCCGTTCAGGGGGTTCATCGCAGTTCTTC
TRBJ2-7,TRBV9,-,-,CASSPRLPTGSYEQYF,TGTGCCAGCAGCCCCCGATTGCCGACGGGCTCCTACGAGCAGTACTTC
TRBJ2-5,TRBV27,-,-,CASSRRDGGETQYF,TGTGCCAGCAGTCGCCGGGACGGGGGAGAGACCCAGTACTTC
TRBJ2-1,TRBV11-2,once,-,CASSLWRSLYNEQFF,TGTGCCAGCAGCTTATGGCGGTCTTTGTACAATGAGCAGTTCTTC
TRBJ2-1,TRBV5-4,-,TRBD2,CASSRGGRAIYNEQFF,TGTGCCAGCAGCCGGGGAGGGAGAGCGATCTACAATGAGCAGTTCTTC
TRBJ2-7,TRBV4-3,-,-,CASSQGRGGYEQYF,TGCGCCAGCAGCCAAGGTCGAGGGGGATACGAGCAGTACTTC
TRBJ2-2,TRBV15,-,-,CATSNKAGGTGELFF,TGTGCCACCAGCAACAAGGCAGGGGGGACCGGGGAGCTGTTTTTT
TRBJ2-3,TRBV7-6,-,-,CASSLRGGAELTDTQYF,TGTGCCAGCAGCTTAAGGGGGGGAGCAGAACTCACAGATACGCAGTATTTT
TRBJ2-1,TRBV5-6,-,TRBD2,CASSWGLAGGDNEQFF,TGTGCCAGCAGCTGGGGACTAGCGGGAGGGGACAATGAGCAGTTCTTC
TRBJ2-4,TRBV9,once,TRBD1,CASSVGGTGYYIQYF,TGTGCCAGCAGCGTAGGGGGGACAGGGTATTACATTCAGTACTTC
TRBJ2-6,TRBV6-1,-,-,CASSALGVSGANVLTF,TGTGCCAGCAGTGCCTTGGGGGTCTCTGGGGCCAACGTCCTGACTTTC
TRBJ2-7,TRBV11-2,-,TRBD1,CASRKVFTGDSSYEQYF,TGTGCCAGCAGGAAGGTTTTTACCGGGGACAGCAGCTACGAGCAGTACTTC
TRBJ2-7,TRBV7-9,-,TRBD1,CASSLRKPGQGKSSYEQYF,TGTGCCAGCAGCTTAAGGAAACCGGGACAGGGAAAAAGCTCCTACGAGCAGTACTTC
TRBJ2-7,TRBV28,-,TRBD2,CASSWGGYEQYF,TGTGCCAGCAGTTGGGGGGGTTACGAGCAGTACTTC
TRBJ1-1,TRBV27,few,-,CASLGIMNTEAFF,TGTGCCAGCTTAGGCATCATGAACACTGAAGCTTTCTTT
TRBJ2-3,TRBV28,-,TRBD1,CASSLTGDPDTQYF,TGTGCCAGCAGTTTAACAGGGGATCCAGATACGCAGTATTTT
TRBJ1-1,TRBV10-2,-,-,CASRSRGAANTEAFF,TGCGCCAGCAGATCCCGAGGGGCAGCGAACACTGAAGCTTTCTTT
TRBJ1-2,TRBV18,-,TRBD1,CASSLYQSGQGAKNYGYTF,TGTGCCAGCTCACTGTACCAATCGGGACAGGGGGCGAAAAACTATGGCTACACCTTC
TRBJ2-7,TRBV6-5,-,TRBD2,CASSYKELAGLDEQYF,TGTGCCAGCAGTTACAAAGAACTAGCGGGATTGGACGAGCAGTACTTC
TRBJ1-5,TRBV7-6,-,TRBD1,CASSLAPGQGEPQHF,TGTGCCAGCAGCTTAGCTCCGGGACAGGGTGAGCCCCAGCATTTT
TRBJ1-1,TRBV7-8,-,TRBD1,CASSLDRGYTEAFF,TGTGCCAGCAGCTTAGACAGGGGTTACACTGAAGCTTTCTTT
TRBJ1-4,TRBV6-5,-,-,CASSYSGGGGEKLFF,TGTGCCAGCAGTTACAGCGGGGGAGGAGGTGAAAAACTGTTTTTT
TRBJ2-1,TRBV29-1,once,-,CSARDSLLSYNEQFF,TGCAGCGCCCGTGACTCGCTCCTTTCCTACAATGAGCAGTTCTTC
TRBJ2-7,TRBV7-7,-,TRBD1,CASSLSPGQTYEQYF,TGTGCCAGCAGCTTATCTCCGGGACAGACCTACGAGCAGTACTTC
TRBJ2-7,TRBV28,-,-,CASSWDVSSRKTEQYF,TGTGCCAGCAGCTGGGATGTAAGTAGCCGTAAAACCGAGCAGTACTTC
TRBJ1-1,TRBV10-3,-,TRBD1,CAISGTGGNTEAFF,TGTGCCATCAGTGGGACAGGGGGCAACACTGAAGCTTTCTTT
TRBJ1-4,TRBV19,once,-,CARGDQEKLFF,TGTGCCAGAGGGGACCAAGAAAAACTGTTTTTT
TRBJ2-5,TRBV27,-,-,CASSSRELQETQYF,TGTGCCAGCAGTAGCAGGGAACTACAAGAGACCCAGTACTTC